The entry that follows covers one TCR beta chain sequence. The source of the sample is a study of blood T cell repertoires in COVID-19. The trim removed 5 bases at V and 1 base at J, leaving 8 bases unmatched. Germline V gene lookup returns CDR1 SGHTA and CDR2 FQGTGA. This CDR3 region has 16 residues. TCRdb keeps only in-frame clones here, not all; method: immunoSEQ multiplex PCR. The profile covers hundreds of thousands of clones, with 88% appearing a single time and about a tenth taken by the ten largest. The source material was peripheral blood. This TCR came from a woman between 65 and 79 years old with COVID-19, enrolled during active disease. The V and J genes are TRBV7-3 and TRBJ2-1; 7 bases are shared with TRBD1. The CDR3 coding sequence is TGTGCCAGCAGCATGAACAGGGGAGAATCCTACAATGAGCAGTTCTTC. It is translated as CASSMNRGESYNEQFF.